Following are 5 T cell receptor beta chains from one sample sequenced in a study of T cells expressing NK-cell markers. TCRdb re-analyzed the 5' RACE reads; it lists each CDR3 protein once, without DNA. The sample table includes about 190,000 distinct CDR3 sequences. The sequencing input was blood T cells: a sorted CD56 or NKG2C T cell subset, CD4+ or CD8+ T cells, or bulk PBMC T cells (not recorded which). The source is a man aged 18 to 69 in good health.

V and J are TRBV2 and TRBJ2-7; TCRdb selects TRBD2, and the lack of DNA leaves this call unchecked. Germline V gene data show CDR1 as SNHLY and CDR2 as FYNNEI. The CDR3 is made up of 15 amino acids. CDR3 protein: CASTSIAGGLYEQYF.

V and J are TRBV6-5 and TRBJ2-5; the D call from TCRdb, TRBD1, cannot be confirmed without DNA. Germline lookup yields CDR1 MNHEY and CDR2 SVGAGI. The length of the CDR3 is 15 residues. CDR3 residues: CASSYEGAVGETQYF.

This chain joins TRBV29-1 and TRBJ2-2; TCRdb designates TRBD1, a call that cannot be tested without DNA. The CDR3 is 13 amino acids. Germline-derived CDR1 and CDR2 are SQVTM and ANQGSEA. The CDR3: CSVPDRGNGELFF.

The chain recombines TRBV11-2 with TRBJ2-7; TCRdb's D gene call, TRBD1, goes unchecked for lack of DNA. The CDR3 loop spans 15 amino acids. Germline assignment: CDR1 SGHAT and CDR2 FQNNGV. CDR3 loop: CASSLAARGLYEQYF.

The J gene is TRBJ2-1, the V gene TRBV11-3; TCRdb reports TRBD1, a call that lacks DNA to check it against. The CDR3 contains 15 residues. Looked up from germline, CDR1 is SGHNT and CDR2 is YENEEA. CDR3: CASSLGFRDFNEQFF. The full variable domain, rest sourced from reference TRBV11-3 and TRBJ2-1, is EAGVVQSPRYKIIEKKQPVAFWCNPISGHNTLYWYLQNLGQGPELLIRYENEEAVDDSQLPKDRFSAERLKGVDSTLKIQPAELGDSAVYLCASSLGFRDFNEQFFGPGTRLTVL.